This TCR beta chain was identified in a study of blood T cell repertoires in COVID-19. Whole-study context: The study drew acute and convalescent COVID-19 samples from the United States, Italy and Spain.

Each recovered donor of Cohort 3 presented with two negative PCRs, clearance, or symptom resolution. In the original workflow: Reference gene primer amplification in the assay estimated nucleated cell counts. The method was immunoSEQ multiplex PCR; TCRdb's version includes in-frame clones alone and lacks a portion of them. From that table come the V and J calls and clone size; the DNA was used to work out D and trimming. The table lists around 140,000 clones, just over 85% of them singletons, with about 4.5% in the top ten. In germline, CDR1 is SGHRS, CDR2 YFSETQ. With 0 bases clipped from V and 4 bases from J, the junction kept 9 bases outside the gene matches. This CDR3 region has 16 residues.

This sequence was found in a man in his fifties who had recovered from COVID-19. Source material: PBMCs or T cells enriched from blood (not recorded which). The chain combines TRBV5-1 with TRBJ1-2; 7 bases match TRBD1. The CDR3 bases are TGCGCCAGCAGCTTGGTCGGGACAGACTTGCTCTATGGCTACACCTTC. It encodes CASSLVGTDLLYGYTF.